These 15 T cell receptor beta chains were sequenced from one sample in a study of blood T cell repertoires in COVID-19. Assay: immunoSEQ multiplex PCR; the TCRdb copy retains only in-frame clones and omits some. Of about 220,000 clones listed, about nine tenths were seen once; the top ten hold around 2.6%. The sample taken for sequencing was PBMCs or T cells enriched from blood (not recorded which). Receptors were obtained from a young woman with acute COVID-19.

This chain uses TRBV18 with TRBJ2-3; no firm D call. Per germline, CDR1 KGHSH and CDR2 LQKENI. With 6 bases removed from V and 2 bases from J, the gap between germline ends came to 6 bases. The CDR3 consists of 12 residues. CDR3 sequence reads: CASSPNTDTQYF. CDR3 DNA: TGTGCCAGCTCTCCTAACACAGATACGCAGTATTTT.

The chain recombines TRBV12-3 or TRBV12-4 with TRBJ2-7, with D tentatively TRBD1 (6 bases). The CDR3 runs 13 residues. Deletions cut 5 bases from V and 0 bases from J, with 8 bases between. The CDR3 DNA reads TGTGCCAGCAGTCAGGGGAGCTCCTACGAGCAGTACTTC. This translates into CASSQGSSYEQYF.

Only one count was recorded for this clone. The rearrangement joins TRBV14 to TRBJ1-2; 9 bases fit TRBD1. The germline CDR1 and CDR2 sequences are SGHDN and FVKESK. The V and J ends lost 5 bases and 4 bases, in that order; junction bases with no gene match: 8. The CDR3 is 15 amino acids. Here the CDR3 DNA reads TGTGCCAGCAGCGAACAGGGGGCTAACCCCTATGGCTACACCTTC. Translated, it gives CASSEQGANPYGYTF.

V is TRBV5-6 and J is TRBJ2-7; maybe TRBD1 (6 bases). Germline CDR1 is SGHDT and CDR2 is YYEEEE. Trimming left V 3 bases short and J 3 bases short, with 13 bases between. This CDR3 has 14 amino acids. The CDR3 reads CASSYSGQVYEQYF. The CDR3 DNA is TGTGCCAGCAGCTACTCGGGACAAGTCTACGAGCAGTACTTC.

V gene TRBV2 combines with J gene TRBJ1-2; 10 nucleotides line up with TRBD1. The length of the CDR3 is 12 residues. The germline V gene encodes CDR1 SNHLY and CDR2 FYNNEI. The J segment lost 6 bases and the V segment lost 6 bases, leaving 1 base of the junction unmatched. The CDR3 loop is CASRTGGDGYTF. CDR3 sequence (DNA): TGTGCCAGCAGGACAGGGGGCGATGGCTACACCTTC.

The J gene is TRBJ2-5, the V gene TRBV5-1; D perhaps matches TRBD1 (6 bases). Per germline, CDR1 SGHRS and CDR2 YFSETQ. This CDR3 is 14 amino acids long. Trimming cost V 1 base and J 5 bases, with 12 bases left between them. The DNA of the CDR3 is TGCGCCAGCAGCTTGATGTCAGGGGATGAGACCCAGTACTTC. As protein: CASSLMSGDETQYF.

This clone was seen once. This chain links TRBV3-1 (or the pseudogene TRBV3-2) with TRBJ1-4; D is unclear. Germline CDR1 LGHDT, CDR2 YNNKEL (reference sequence). CDR3 length: 13 amino acids. Trimming took off 3 bases at V and 8 bases at J, with 10 bases between the two ends. Here the CDR3 DNA reads TGTGCCAGCAGCCACAGGCGTTTGGAAAAACTGTTTTTT. Encoded protein: CASSHRRLEKLFF.

The rearrangement joins TRBV6-5 to TRBJ2-1; 10 bases map to TRBD2. This CDR3 is built from 16 residues. CDR1 and CDR2 (germline): MNHEY, SVGAGI. Trimming cost V 4 bases and J 3 bases; bases outside gene matches: 6. For the CDR3, the DNA is TGTGCCAGCAGTTCCCCACTAGCGGGGCACTACAATGAGCAGTTCTTC. This gives the protein CASSSPLAGHYNEQFF.

A word on this clone: The sample carries other DNA sequences with the same CDR3. The chain combines TRBV9 with TRBJ2-1; 11 nucleotides align to TRBD2. Germline CDR1 and CDR2: SGDLS and YYNGEE. Trimming took 0 bases from V and 6 from J; bases not matched to a gene: 2. This CDR3 spans 15 amino acids. DNA of the CDR3: TGTGCCAGCAGCGTAGGCCTAGCGGGGGGCAATGAGCAGTTCTTC. Its protein is CASSVGLAGGNEQFF.

The chain is built from TRBV30 and TRBJ2-7; D possibly corresponds to TRBD2 (7 bases). This CDR3 region has 17 residues. The germline gives CDR1 GTSNPN, CDR2 SVGIG (reference sequence). Trimming cost V 7 bases and J 4 bases, with 29 bases left between them. The CDR3 DNA reads as TGTGCCTTCAGGCCCCCCTTTGGGGGGGGGCCAGGATACGAGCAGTACTTC. Amino acids: CAFRPPFGGGPGYEQYF.

The rearrangement links TRBV6-5 to TRBJ1-3; D gene uncertain. The length of the CDR3 is 13 residues. Trimming took off 6 bases at V and 5 bases at J, with 11 bases between the two ends. Germline-derived CDR1 and CDR2 are MNHEY and SVGAGI. The CDR3 loop reads CASSGGLRNTIYF. CDR3 in DNA: TGTGCCAGCAGCGGAGGGCTGCGAAACACCATATATTTT.

The chain employs TRBV6-5 and TRBJ1-1, with D tentatively TRBD1 (5 bases). Germline V CDR1 and CDR2: MNHEY, SVGAGI. Deletions cut 0 bases from V and 7 bases from J, with 15 bases between. The CDR3 runs 15 residues. The CDR3 sequence: CASSYSREGRREAFF. The CDR3 coding sequence is TGTGCCAGCAGTTACTCCAGGGAGGGGCGCCGTGAAGCTTTCTTT.

The chain recombines TRBV27 with TRBJ1-2; 7 nucleotides line up with TRBD1. The CDR3 consists of 15 residues. The J segment lost 4 bases and the V segment lost 6 bases, leaving 11 bases of the junction unmatched. Germline V gene data show CDR1 as MNHEY and CDR2 as SMNVEV (reference sequence). The CDR3 DNA is TGTGCCAGCAGCCCAGGGGGTCTATTGTCCTATGGCTACACCTTC. This encodes CASSPGGLLSYGYTF.

In its sample, this clone was seen a few times. CDR3 coding DNA: TGTGCCATCAGTGCCTCTAGCGGGGGGGCCGGGGAGCTGTTTTTT. Translated, it gives CAISASSGGAGELFF. The rearrangement links TRBV10-3 to TRBJ2-2, with 12 bases matching TRBD2. V lost 4 bases, J lost 6 bases, and 3 bases stayed unmatched. In germline, CDR1 is ENHRY, CDR2 SYGVKD. CDR3 length equals 15 residues.

The chain recombines TRBV27 with TRBJ2-1; 9 bases map to TRBD2. Germline-derived CDR1 and CDR2 are MNHEY and SMNVEV (reference sequence). The trim removed 0 bases at V and 6 bases at J, leaving 9 bases unmatched. This CDR3 is built from 17 residues. CDR3 loop: CASSLSSGGPPTNEQFF. CDR3 DNA sequence: TGTGCCAGCAGTTTATCCAGCGGGGGGCCGCCCACCAATGAGCAGTTCTTC.